This record looks at one TCR beta chain sequence and its context. The record originates from a study of blood T cell repertoires in COVID-19. Libraries were prepared by immunoSEQ multiplex PCR; TCRdb keeps only in-frame clonotypes and omits some of them. Among fewer than 300,000 clones listed, approximately 91% were seen once. Trimming shortened V by 1 base and J by 1 base, and 7 bases separated the two germline ends. Germline CDR1 SNHLY, CDR2 FYNNEI. There are 15 residues in the CDR3. The chain joins TRBV2 to TRBJ2-2; D might be TRBD1 (5 bases). Material for sequencing was peripheral blood. The sequence derives from a woman in her thirties with COVID-19, enrolled during active disease. CDR3 sequence (DNA): TGTGCCAGCAGTGAAGGCAGGGTGAACACCGGGGAGCTGTTTTTT. Encoded protein: CASSEGRVNTGELFF.